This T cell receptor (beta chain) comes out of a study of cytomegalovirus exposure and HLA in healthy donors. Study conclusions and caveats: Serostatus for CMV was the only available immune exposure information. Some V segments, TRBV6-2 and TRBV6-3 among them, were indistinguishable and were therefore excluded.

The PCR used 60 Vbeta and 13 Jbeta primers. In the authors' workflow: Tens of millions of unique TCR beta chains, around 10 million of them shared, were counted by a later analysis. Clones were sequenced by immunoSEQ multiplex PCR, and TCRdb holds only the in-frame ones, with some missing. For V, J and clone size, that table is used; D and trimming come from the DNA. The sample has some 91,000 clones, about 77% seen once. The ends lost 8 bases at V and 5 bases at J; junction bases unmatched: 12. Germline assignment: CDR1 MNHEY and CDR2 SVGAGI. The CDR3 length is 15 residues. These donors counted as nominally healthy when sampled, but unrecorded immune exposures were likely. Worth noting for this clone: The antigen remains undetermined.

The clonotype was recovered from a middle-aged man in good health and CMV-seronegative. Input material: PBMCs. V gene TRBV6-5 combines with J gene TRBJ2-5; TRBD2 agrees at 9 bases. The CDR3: CASASPRGGPETQYF. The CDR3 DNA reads TGTGCCAGCGCTTCCCCGCGGGGGGGCCCTGAGACCCAGTACTTC.